Listed below are T cell receptor beta chains from one sample, sequenced in a study of cytomegalovirus exposure and HLA in healthy donors. TCRdb's table, derived via immunoSEQ multiplex PCR, lists solely in-frame clones and lacks some. Of about 90,000 clones in the sample, roughly 78% are singletons; the top ten hold approximately 4.2%. The sequenced sample consisted of PBMCs. Receptors were obtained from a woman in her forties in good health and CMV-seropositive. The CDR3 runs from the conserved cysteine through the conserved F or W. D genes are given only for firm matches. Clone size is stated in some rows and not others, as once, few, many or a class when expanded.

V,D,size,J,DNA,CDR3
TRBV7-2,-,-,TRBJ2-5,TGTGCCAGCAGCTTGGGAACAGGGTCGGAGCAGTACTTC,CASSLGTGSEQYF
TRBV27,-,-,TRBJ2-1,TGTGCCAGCAGTCGCCTCGGGGTCAATGAGCAGTTCTTC,CASSRLGVNEQFF
TRBV19,TRBD2,-,TRBJ2-1,TGTGCCAGTAGTCCCATGACTAGCGGGAGGGGCCTGGCCAACAATGAGCAGTTCTTC,CASSPMTSGRGLANNEQFF
TRBV7-9,TRBD1,-,TRBJ2-3,TGTGCCTGCAACAGGGGAGTGGAAGATACGCAGTATTTT,CACNRGVEDTQYF
TRBV5-1,TRBD1,-,TRBJ2-7,TGCGCCAGCAGCTTGGAGGGGACAGGGACAAACTACGAGCAGTACTTC,CASSLEGTGTNYEQYF
TRBV6-1,TRBD2,-,TRBJ2-5,TGTGCCAGCAGTAAGGGGACTAGCGGAGAAGAGACCCAGTACTTC,CASSKGTSGEETQYF
TRBV28,-,-,TRBJ2-5,TGTGCCAGCAGTTTATCCCGACAGTACCAAGAGACCCAGTACTTC,CASSLSRQYQETQYF
TRBV7-2,TRBD2,-,TRBJ2-3,TGTGCCAGCAGCCATCGGACTAGCGGGAGATTGACAGATACGCAGTATTTT,CASSHRTSGRLTDTQYF
TRBV19,-,-,TRBJ1-3,TGTGCCAGTAGTCCCCAAGTCAGGGGCGCTGGAAACACCATATATTTT,CASSPQVRGAGNTIYF
TRBV7-9,-,-,TRBJ1-4,TGTGCCAGCAGATTGGGAGTCAGAACTAATGAAAAACTGTTTTTT,CASRLGVRTNEKLFF
TRBV6-5,-,once,TRBJ2-5,TGTGCCAGCAGTTACATCGGGAGCCAAGAGACCCAGTACTTC,CASSYIGSQETQYF
TRBV6-5,TRBD2,-,TRBJ2-3,TGTGCCTCGGGGGGAAGGGCAGGAGATACGCAGTATTTT,CASGGRAGDTQYF
TRBV29-1,-,-,TRBJ2-3,TGCAGCGTGGAGATAGCTAGCACAGATACGCAGTATTTT,CSVEIASTDTQYF
TRBV9,-,-,TRBJ2-7,TGTGCCAGCAGCGTAGTCCCCAGCTCCTACGAGCAGTACTTC,CASSVVPSSYEQYF
TRBV7-6,TRBD1,-,TRBJ1-5,TGTGCCAGCAGCTTAGCCGGACAGGGGGCCTATCAGCCCCAGCATTTT,CASSLAGQGAYQPQHF
TRBV5-4,-,-,TRBJ1-1,TGTGCCAGCAGCTTGGGACAAGCTAACACTGAAGCTTTCTTT,CASSLGQANTEAFF
TRBV29-1,-,once,TRBJ2-5,TGCAGCGTTGAAAGGCGGAAAGGGGTCCAGTACTTC,CSVERRKGVQYF
TRBV27,TRBD2,-,TRBJ2-7,TGTGCCAGCAGCTTGAGGGAGGGAACCTCCTACGAGCAGTACTTC,CASSLREGTSYEQYF
TRBV13,TRBD2,-,TRBJ2-7,TGTGCCAGCAGCTCCAACACCGGGACTAGGAGCTCCTACGAGCAGTACTTC,CASSSNTGTRSSYEQYF
TRBV5-8,TRBD1,-,TRBJ1-2,TGTGCCAGCAGCCCGGGACAGGACCTATATGGCTACACCTTC,CASSPGQDLYGYTF
TRBV2,TRBD1,-,TRBJ2-6,TGTGCCAGCAGTGCACAGGGGGCGTCCAACGTCCTGACTTTC,CASSAQGASNVLTF
TRBV28,-,-,TRBJ1-5,TGTGCCAGCAGCAACCCGCAGGGGATCTCGGAGCCCCAGCATTTT,CASSNPQGISEPQHF
TRBV28,-,-,TRBJ2-3,TGTGCCAGCAGTTTCTCTAGAAGCACAGATACGCAGTATTTT,CASSFSRSTDTQYF
TRBV6-5,TRBD2,few,TRBJ2-3,TGTGCCAGCAGTTACCTAGCGGGAGGGCCCCAAGATACGCAGTATTTT,CASSYLAGGPQDTQYF
TRBV11-1,TRBD2,-,TRBJ2-1,TGTGCCAGCTCAACACTAGCGGTGGTTTACAATGAGCAGTTCTTC,CASSTLAVVYNEQFF
TRBV11-2,TRBD2,-,TRBJ2-1,TGTGCCAGCAGCCCAGGGACTAGCGGATACAATGAGCAGTTCTTC,CASSPGTSGYNEQFF
TRBV6-5,-,medium-sized,TRBJ1-1,TGTGCCAGCAGCTTCAGGGGAACTGAAGCTTTCTTT,CASSFRGTEAFF
TRBV19,-,once,TRBJ2-7,TGTGCCAGTAGTATATCCCACTCGCGACAGGCCCCCTACGAGCAGTACTTC,CASSISHSRQAPYEQYF
TRBV7-8,-,-,TRBJ2-5,TGTGCCAGCAGCTTACGGGAGACCCAAGAGACCCAGTACTTC,CASSLRETQETQYF
TRBV7-9,TRBD2,once,TRBJ2-5,TGTGCCAGCAGCCTAGCGGGACTAGCGGACCTTGCCTGGGAGACCCAGTACTTC,CASSLAGLADLAWETQYF
TRBV10-3,-,few,TRBJ1-1,TGTGCCATCAGTGGAGGGAGGGGACTCACTGAAGCTTTCTTT,CAISGGRGLTEAFF
TRBV7-2,-,-,TRBJ1-3,TGTGCCAGCAGCTTAACGACAGCTATCTCTGGAAACACCATATATTTT,CASSLTTAISGNTIYF
TRBV28,-,-,TRBJ1-1,TGTGCCAGCAGTCCCTCAGGGGTTCGGACTGAAGCTTTCTTT,CASSPSGVRTEAFF
TRBV5-5,TRBD1,-,TRBJ2-7,TGTGCCAGCAGCCCTAACACGGACAGGGAGCAGTACTTC,CASSPNTDREQYF
TRBV7-9,TRBD2,-,TRBJ2-3,TGTGCCAGCAGCTACCCTAGCGGGAGTGTGGCAGATACGCAGTATTTT,CASSYPSGSVADTQYF
TRBV14,TRBD2,few,TRBJ2-7,TGTGCCAGCAGCCAAACCTTAGCGGGAGGCAAGCAGTACTTC,CASSQTLAGGKQYF
TRBV10-1,-,-,TRBJ2-7,TGCGCCAGCAGTGACGACAGCTTC,CASSDDSF
TRBV7-3,TRBD1,-,TRBJ1-1,TGTGCCAGCAGCTTAAGACAGGGGTCTGAAGCTTTCTTT,CASSLRQGSEAFF
TRBV19,TRBD1,-,TRBJ1-5,TGTGCCAGTAACCGACAGGGGTTTCAGCCCCAGCATTTT,CASNRQGFQPQHF
TRBV5-1,-,-,TRBJ2-5,TGCGCCAGCAGCTTGGCTGGGTCCCCCGGGGAGACCCAGTACTTC,CASSLAGSPGETQYF
TRBV2,-,-,TRBJ2-7,TGTGCCAGCAGCAACGCACTAGTAGCCTACGAGCAGTACTTC,CASSNALVAYEQYF
TRBV4-2,TRBD2,-,TRBJ2-1,TGTGCCAGCAGCCCCGAGACTAGCGGGAGTAACAATGAGCAGTTCTTC,CASSPETSGSNNEQFF